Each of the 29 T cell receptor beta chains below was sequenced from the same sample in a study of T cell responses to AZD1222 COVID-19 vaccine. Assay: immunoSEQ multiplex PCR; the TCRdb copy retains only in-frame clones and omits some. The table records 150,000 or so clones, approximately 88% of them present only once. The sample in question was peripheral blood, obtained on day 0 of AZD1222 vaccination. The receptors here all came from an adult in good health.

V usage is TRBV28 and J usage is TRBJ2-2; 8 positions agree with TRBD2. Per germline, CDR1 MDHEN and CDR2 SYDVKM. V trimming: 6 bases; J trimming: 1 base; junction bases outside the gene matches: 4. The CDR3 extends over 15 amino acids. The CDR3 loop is CASRESGRNTGELFF. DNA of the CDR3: TGTGCCAGCAGAGAAAGCGGGAGGAACACCGGGGAGCTGTTTTTT.

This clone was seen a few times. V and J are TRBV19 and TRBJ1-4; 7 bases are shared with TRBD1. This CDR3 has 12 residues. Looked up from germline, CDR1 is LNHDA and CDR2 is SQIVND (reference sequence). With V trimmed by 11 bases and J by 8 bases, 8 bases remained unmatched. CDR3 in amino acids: CAAGQGEEKLFF. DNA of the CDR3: TGTGCCGCGGGGCAGGGGGAAGAAAAACTGTTTTTT.

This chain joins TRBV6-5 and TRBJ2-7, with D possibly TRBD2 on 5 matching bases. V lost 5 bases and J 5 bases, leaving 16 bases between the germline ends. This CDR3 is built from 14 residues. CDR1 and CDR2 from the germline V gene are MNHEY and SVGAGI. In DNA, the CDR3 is TGTGCCAGCAGTCAGACGAGGGTGCGGGACGAGCAGTACTTC. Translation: CASSQTRVRDEQYF.

In DNA form, the CDR3 reads TGTGCCAGCAGTTACGATACTGGGACAGGGGGAGGGGAGCTGTTTTTT. Its translation is CASSYDTGTGGGELFF. J is TRBJ2-2 and V is TRBV6-6; 11 nucleotides agree with TRBD1. V trimming: 2 bases; J trimming: 8 bases; junction bases outside the gene matches: 7. The CDR3 is 16 residues long. Germline V gene data show CDR1 as MNHNY and CDR2 as SVGAGI (reference sequence).

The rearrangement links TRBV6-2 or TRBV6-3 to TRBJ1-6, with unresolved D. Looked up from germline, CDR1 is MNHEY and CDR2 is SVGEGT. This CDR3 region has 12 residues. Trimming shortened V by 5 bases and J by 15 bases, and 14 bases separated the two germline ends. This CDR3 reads CASSNVGRVLHF. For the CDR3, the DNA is TGTGCCAGCAGTAACGTTGGCCGGGTCCTCCACTTT.

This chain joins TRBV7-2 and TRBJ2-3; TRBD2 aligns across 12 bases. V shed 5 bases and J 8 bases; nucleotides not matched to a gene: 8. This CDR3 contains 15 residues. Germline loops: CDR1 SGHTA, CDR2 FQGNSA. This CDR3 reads CASSPLAGGPGTQYF. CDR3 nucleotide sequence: TGTGCCAGCAGCCCGCTAGCGGGAGGGCCAGGTACGCAGTATTTT.

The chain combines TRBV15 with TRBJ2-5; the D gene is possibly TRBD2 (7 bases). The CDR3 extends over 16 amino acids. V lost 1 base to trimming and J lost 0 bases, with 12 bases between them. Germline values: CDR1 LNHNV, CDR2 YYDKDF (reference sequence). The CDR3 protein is CATSRGGGGNQETQYF. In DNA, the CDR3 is TGTGCCACCAGCAGAGGAGGGGGGGGCAACCAAGAGACCCAGTACTTC.

CDR3 region: CASGLVLGNTGELFF. The CDR3 DNA reads TGTGCTAGTGGTTTGGTACTTGGCAACACCGGGGAGCTGTTTTTT. V gene TRBV12-5 combines with J gene TRBJ2-2; D is undetermined. The V gene lost 0 bases and the J gene lost 2 bases, with 7 bases spanning the gap. The CDR3 spans 15 residues. The germline gives CDR1 LGHNT, CDR2 FRNRAP.

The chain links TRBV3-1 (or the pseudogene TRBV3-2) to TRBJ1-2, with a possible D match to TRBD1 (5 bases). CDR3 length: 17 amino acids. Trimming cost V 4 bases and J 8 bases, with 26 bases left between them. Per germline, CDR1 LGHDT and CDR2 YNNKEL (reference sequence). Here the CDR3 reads CASSRPVAQGMMRGYTF. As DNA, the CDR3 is TGTGCCAGCAGCCGCCCGGTGGCGCAGGGAATGATGCGGGGCTACACCTTC.

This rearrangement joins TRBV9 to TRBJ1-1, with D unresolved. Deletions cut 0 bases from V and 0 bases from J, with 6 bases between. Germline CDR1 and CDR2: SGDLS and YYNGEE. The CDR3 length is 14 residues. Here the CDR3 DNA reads TGTGCCAGCAGCGTAGGTATTTTGAACACTGAAGCTTTCTTT. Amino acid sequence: CASSVGILNTEAFF.

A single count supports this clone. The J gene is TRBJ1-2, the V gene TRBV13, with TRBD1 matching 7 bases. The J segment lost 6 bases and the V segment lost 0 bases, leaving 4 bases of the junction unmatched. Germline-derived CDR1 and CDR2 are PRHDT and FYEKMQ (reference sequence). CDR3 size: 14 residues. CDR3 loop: CASSLGQGVDGYTF. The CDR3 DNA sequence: TGTGCCAGCAGCTTAGGGCAGGGGGTTGATGGCTACACCTTC.

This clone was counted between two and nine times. The CDR3 reads CASSHGTGSYEQYF. CDR3 in DNA: TGCGCCAGCAGCCACGGGACAGGGTCGTACGAGCAGTACTTC. This chain joins TRBV4-1 and TRBJ2-7, with TRBD1 identical over 9 bases. The junction had 4 bases not matched to a gene; V was cut back by 3 bases and J by 4 bases. The germline gives CDR1 MGHRA, CDR2 YSYEKL. The CDR3 has 14 amino acids.

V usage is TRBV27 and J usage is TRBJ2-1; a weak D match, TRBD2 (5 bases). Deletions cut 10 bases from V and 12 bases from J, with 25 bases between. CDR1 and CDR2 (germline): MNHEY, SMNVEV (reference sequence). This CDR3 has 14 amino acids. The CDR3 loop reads CATFLPGLGQRQFF. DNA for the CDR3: TGTGCCACCTTCCTCCCTGGACTCGGGCAACGGCAGTTCTTC.

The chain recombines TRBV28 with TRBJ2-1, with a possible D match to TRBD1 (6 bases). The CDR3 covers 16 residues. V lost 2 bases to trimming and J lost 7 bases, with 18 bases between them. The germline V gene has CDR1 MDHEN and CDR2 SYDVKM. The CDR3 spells CASSLPSTGVRNEQFF. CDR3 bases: TGTGCCAGCAGTTTACCGTCGACAGGTGTTCGAAATGAGCAGTTCTTC.

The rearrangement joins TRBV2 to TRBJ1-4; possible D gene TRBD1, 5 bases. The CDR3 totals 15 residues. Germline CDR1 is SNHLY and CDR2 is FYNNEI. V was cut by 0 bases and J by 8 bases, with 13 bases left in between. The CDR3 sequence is CASSEAGTGQEKLFF. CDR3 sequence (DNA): TGTGCCAGCAGTGAAGCTGGTACGGGGCAGGAAAAACTGTTTTTT.

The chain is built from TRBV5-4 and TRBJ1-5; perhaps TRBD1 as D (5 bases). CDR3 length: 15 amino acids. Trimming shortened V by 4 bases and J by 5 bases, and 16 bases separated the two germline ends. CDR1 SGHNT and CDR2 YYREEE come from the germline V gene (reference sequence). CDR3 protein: CASSTGTSRDQPQHF. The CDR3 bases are TGTGCCAGCAGCACAGGAACTTCCCGAGATCAGCCCCAGCATTTT.

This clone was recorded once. The CDR3 region has the DNA TGTGCCAGCAGTTGGGAGGACAGGGGTAACACTGAAGCTTTCTTT. Encoded protein: CASSWEDRGNTEAFF. V and J are TRBV6-6 and TRBJ1-1; 9 positions match TRBD1. Germline V gives CDR1 MNHNY, CDR2 SVGAGI (reference sequence). The CDR3 spans 15 residues. V dropped 4 bases and J dropped 2; count of bases not matched to a gene: 5.

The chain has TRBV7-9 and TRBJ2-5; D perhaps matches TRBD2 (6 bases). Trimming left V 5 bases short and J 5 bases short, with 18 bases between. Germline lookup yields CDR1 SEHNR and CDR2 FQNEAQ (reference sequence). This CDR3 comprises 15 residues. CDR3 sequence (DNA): TGTGCCAGCAGCCCGTGGAGGGGCACCAGGGAGACCCAGTACTTC. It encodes CASSPWRGTRETQYF.

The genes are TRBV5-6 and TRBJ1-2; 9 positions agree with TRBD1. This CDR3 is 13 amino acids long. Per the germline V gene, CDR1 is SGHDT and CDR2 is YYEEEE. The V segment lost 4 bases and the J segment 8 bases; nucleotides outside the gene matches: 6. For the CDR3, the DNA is TGTGCCAGCAGCGGTGGGACAGGGAGCGGCTACACCTTC. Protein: CASSGGTGSGYTF.

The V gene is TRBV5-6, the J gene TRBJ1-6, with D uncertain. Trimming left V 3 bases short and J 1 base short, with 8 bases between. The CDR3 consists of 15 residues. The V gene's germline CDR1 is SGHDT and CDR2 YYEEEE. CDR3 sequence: CASSSMGSYNSPLHF. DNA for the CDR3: TGTGCCAGCAGCTCTATGGGGTCCTATAATTCACCCCTCCACTTT. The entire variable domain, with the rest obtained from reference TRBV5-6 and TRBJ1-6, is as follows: DAGVTQSPTHLIKTRGQQVTLRCSPKSGHDTVSWYQQALGQGPQFIFQYYEEEERQRGNFPDRFSGHQFPNYSSELNVNALLLGDSALYLCASSSMGSYNSPLHFGNGTRLTVT.

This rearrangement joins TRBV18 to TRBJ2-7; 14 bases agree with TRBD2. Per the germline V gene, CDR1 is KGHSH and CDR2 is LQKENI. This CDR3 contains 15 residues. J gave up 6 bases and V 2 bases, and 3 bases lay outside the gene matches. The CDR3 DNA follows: TGTGCCAGCTCACCAGGACTAGCGGGGGGTGCCGAGCAGTACGTC. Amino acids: CASSPGLAGGAEQYV.

The CDR3 nucleotides read TGTGCCAGCTCCTTGAGAGGTCCTAGGTTCTACGAGCAGTACTTC. Its protein is CASSLRGPRFYEQYF. The chain couples TRBV5-6 to TRBJ2-7, with D unresolved. CDR1 is SGHDT and CDR2 is YYEEEE in the germline V gene. Trimming stripped 7 bases from V and 3 bases from J, with 20 bases between. CDR3 length: 15 amino acids. Based on the CDR3 plus reference TRBV5-6 and TRBJ2-7, the full variable domain is DAGVTQSPTHLIKTRGQQVTLRCSPKSGHDTVSWYQQALGQGPQFIFQYYEEEERQRGNFPDRFSGHQFPNYSSELNVNALLLGDSALYLCASSLRGPRFYEQYFGPGTRLTVT.

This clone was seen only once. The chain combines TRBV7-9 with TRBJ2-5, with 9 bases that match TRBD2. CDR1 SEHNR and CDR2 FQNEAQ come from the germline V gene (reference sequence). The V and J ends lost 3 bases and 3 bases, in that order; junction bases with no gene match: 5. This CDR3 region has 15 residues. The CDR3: CASSFSGSREETQYF. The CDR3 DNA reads TGTGCCAGCAGCTTTAGCGGGAGTCGGGAAGAGACCCAGTACTTC.

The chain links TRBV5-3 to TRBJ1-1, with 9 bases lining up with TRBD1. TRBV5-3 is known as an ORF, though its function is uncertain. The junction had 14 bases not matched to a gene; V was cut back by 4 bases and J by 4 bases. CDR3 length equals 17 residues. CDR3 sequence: CARSKHSGQGYRTEAFF. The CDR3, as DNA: TGTGCCAGAAGCAAACACTCGGGACAGGGCTATCGCACTGAAGCTTTCTTT.

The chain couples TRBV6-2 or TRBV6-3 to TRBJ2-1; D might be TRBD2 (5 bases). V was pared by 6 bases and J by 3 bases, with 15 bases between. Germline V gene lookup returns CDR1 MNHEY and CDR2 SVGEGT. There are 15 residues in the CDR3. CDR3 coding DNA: TGTGCCAGCAGCCCACTAGTCTCAATCTACAATGAGCAGTTCTTC. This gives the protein CASSPLVSIYNEQFF.

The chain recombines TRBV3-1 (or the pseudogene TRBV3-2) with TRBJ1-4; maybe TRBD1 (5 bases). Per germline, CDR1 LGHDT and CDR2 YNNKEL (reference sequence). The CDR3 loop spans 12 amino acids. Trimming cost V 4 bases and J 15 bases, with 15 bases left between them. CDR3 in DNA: TGTGCCAGCAGCCCGGACCGTGGACAAGTGTTTTTT. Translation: CASSPDRGQVFF.

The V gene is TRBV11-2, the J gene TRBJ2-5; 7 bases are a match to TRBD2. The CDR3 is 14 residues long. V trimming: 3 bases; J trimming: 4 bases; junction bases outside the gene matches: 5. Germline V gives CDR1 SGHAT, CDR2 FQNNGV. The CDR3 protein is CASSLGSGIETQYF. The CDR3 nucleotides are TGTGCCAGCAGCTTGGGAAGCGGGATAGAGACCCAGTACTTC.

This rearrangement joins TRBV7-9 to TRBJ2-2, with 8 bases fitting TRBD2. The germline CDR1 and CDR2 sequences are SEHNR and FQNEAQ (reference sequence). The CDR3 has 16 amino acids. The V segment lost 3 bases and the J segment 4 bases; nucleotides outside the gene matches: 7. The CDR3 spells CASSFWRGASTGELFF. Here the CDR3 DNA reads TGTGCCAGCAGCTTTTGGCGGGGGGCCAGCACCGGGGAGCTGTTTTTT.

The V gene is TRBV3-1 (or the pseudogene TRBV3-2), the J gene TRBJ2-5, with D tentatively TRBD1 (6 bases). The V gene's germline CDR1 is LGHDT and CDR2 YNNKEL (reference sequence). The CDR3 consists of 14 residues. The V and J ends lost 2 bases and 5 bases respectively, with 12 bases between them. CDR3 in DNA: TGTGCCAGCAGCCAATCCAGGGGCCGGGAGACCCAGTACTTC. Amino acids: CASSQSRGRETQYF.